This note documents a single T cell receptor (beta chain) sequence. As yet, its antigen is unknown. CDR1 and CDR2 (germline): SGDLS, YYNGEE. The CDR3 has 16 residues. V shed 0 bases and J shed 2 bases, with 12 bases lying between them. This sample was taken from a study of cytomegalovirus exposure and HLA in healthy donors. The study, taken as a whole, reports: Earlier results showed most TCR beta V segments being productive about 90% or about 30% of the time.

PCR involved 60 Vbeta and 13 Jbeta primers. Method: immunoSEQ multiplex PCR; TCRdb's copy keeps in-frame clones and lacks some. The table has around 180,000 clones, 85% seen once. This sequence was found in a boy aged 2-9 years in good health and CMV-seronegative. V is TRBV9 and J is TRBJ1-3; D might be TRBD1 (6 bases). Sequenced material: PBMCs. CDR3 residues: CASSVDRVKAGNTIYF. CDR3 sequence (DNA): TGTGCCAGCAGCGTAGACAGGGTCAAAGCTGGAAACACCATATATTTT.